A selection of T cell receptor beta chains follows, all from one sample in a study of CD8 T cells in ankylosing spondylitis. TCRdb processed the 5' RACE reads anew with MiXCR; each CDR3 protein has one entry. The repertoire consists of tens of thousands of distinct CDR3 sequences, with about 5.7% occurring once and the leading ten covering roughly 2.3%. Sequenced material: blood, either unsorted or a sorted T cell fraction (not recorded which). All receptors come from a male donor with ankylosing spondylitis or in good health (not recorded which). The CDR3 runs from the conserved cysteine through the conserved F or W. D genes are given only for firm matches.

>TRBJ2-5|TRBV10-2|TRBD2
CASIEAGGGETQYF
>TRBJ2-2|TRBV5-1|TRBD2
CASSPYLAGETGELFF
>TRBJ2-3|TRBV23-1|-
CASPGGPRTDTQYF
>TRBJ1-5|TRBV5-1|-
CASSLGGREFDQPQHF
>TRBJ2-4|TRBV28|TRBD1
CASSVGQLNIQYF
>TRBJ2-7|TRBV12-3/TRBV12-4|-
CASTRDGFNYEQYF
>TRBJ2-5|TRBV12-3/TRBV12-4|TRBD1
CASSGGQGRTGTQYF
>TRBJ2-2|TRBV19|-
CASYSWYEGPADTGELFF
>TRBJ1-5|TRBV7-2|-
CASSLVGQPQHF
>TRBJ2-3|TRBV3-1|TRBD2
CTCCPPAWERGGATDTQYF
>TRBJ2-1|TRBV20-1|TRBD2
CSKRGKLSNEQFF
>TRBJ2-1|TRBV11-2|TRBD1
CASSLAGQAGHEQFF
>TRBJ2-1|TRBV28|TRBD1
CASSTGQIYNEQFF
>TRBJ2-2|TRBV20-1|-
CSARDFLNTGELFF
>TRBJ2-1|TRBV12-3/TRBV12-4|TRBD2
CASRVAGGLEDEQFF
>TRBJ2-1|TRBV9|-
CASSVALGVSDEQFF
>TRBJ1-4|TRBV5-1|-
CASSLSGTAPNEKLFF
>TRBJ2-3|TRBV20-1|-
CSARDLYGDGTDTQYF
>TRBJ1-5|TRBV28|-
CASSLGRSDKRPQHF
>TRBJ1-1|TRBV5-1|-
CASSQDPGANTEAFF
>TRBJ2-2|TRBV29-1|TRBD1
CSVEEQGVGTGELFF
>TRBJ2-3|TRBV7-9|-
CASSLLGAYGTDTQYF
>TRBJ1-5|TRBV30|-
CAWSAGVGAGSNQPQHF
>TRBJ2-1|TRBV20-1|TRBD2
CSARGAGDNYNEQFF
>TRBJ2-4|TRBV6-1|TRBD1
CASTPGQGTKNIQYF
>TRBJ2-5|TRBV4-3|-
CASSQDRGLETQYF
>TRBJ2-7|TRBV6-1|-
CASILDLGLDPYEQYF
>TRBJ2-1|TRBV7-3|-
CASSFVAGKVEQFF
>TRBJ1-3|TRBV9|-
CASSVEGGNTIYF
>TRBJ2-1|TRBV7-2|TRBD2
CASSPRGAGGFNEQFF
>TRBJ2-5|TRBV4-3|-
CASSQSLSGETQYF
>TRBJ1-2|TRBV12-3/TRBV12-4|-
CASRIYTGAGYTF
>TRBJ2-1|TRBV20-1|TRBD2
CSASSGTSGVNEQFF
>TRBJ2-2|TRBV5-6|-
CASSSVGRGRTGELFF
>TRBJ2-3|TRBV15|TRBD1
CATSGLGTGYTDTQYF
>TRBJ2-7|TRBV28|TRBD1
CASSHGTGLSEQYF
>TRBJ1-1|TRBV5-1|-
CASSYGGVSDTEAFF
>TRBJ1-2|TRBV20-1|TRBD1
CSPGVTGIYDREGDGYTF
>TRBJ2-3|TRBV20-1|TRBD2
CSARRLAGTTDTQYF